This T cell receptor (beta chain) was sequenced for a study of vaccination effects on CD4 cells after COVID-19 (dated by TCRdb to the early 2020s). A note on the overall study: Each participant got two doses of an mRNA SARS-CoV-2 vaccine, either BNT162b2 or mRNA-1273. In the study, cultures from other donors were sequenced using the Oncomine TCR Beta short-read assay on an Illumina iSeq 100. SARS-CoV-2 spike-specific CD4+ TCR repertoires were compared before and after mRNA vaccination in COVID-19 convalescent patients and in infection-naive vaccine recipients. The full study included around ten COVID-19 convalescent patients and a few SARS-CoV-2-naive healthy vaccine recipients.

Library preparation employed the immunoSEQ multiplex PCR assay. TCR beta CDR3 sequencing was performed on DNA from the cultured, isolated CD4+ T cells. In the authors' own workflow: Non-productive TCR sequences were removed, reads were trimmed to the CDR3 region, and CDR3s of at least 7 amino acids were retained. The MANAFEST web app was used to identify antigen-specific clonotypes by comparing expansion in peptide wells with expansion in reference cultures. To count as positive, a clone had to show expansion at FDR<0.05 compared with the reference and with all other wells, an odds ratio above 5, and a frequency above 0.1% in two replicate wells. Clonotypes significantly expanded in SARS-CoV-2 spike wells and in at least one common cold coronavirus spike condition were defined as cross-reactive. CDR3 similarity was assessed by Levenshtein distance using the stringdist R package, and unrooted trees were constructed with ape in R 3.6.1. In its TCRdb copy, this immuneACCESS table keeps in-frame sequences only and misses some clones. Where compared with another copy, unresolved V genes explain less than half of these, and the others have no known cause. For V, J and clone size, that table is used; D and trimming come from the DNA. Within this sample are under 25,000 clones, with 73% of them counted one time only. 5% of the sample is held by the ten biggest clonotypes.

The ViraFEST assay stimulated PBMC with viral peptide pools and then used TCR sequencing to identify antigen-specific CD4+ T cell clonotypes by expansion. After less than eleven days of culture, CD4+ T cells were isolated with the EasySep CD4+ T cell isolation kit. None of the healthy vaccine recipients had a prior SARS-CoV-2 infection, which was confirmed by nucleocapsid antibody tests that came back negative both before and after vaccination. Two million PBMC per well were cultured in IMDM with around 5% human AB serum, 8 to 10 IU/ml IL-2 and gentamicin, plus 10 ug/ml peptides. On days 3 and 7, half of the culture medium was replaced with fresh IL-2-containing medium. Unless otherwise noted, each peptide stimulation condition was cultured in triplicate wells. Using Ficoll-Paque Plus gradient centrifugation, PBMC were separated from whole blood and then either used fresh or cryopreserved at -140C. The overlapping peptide pools covered the spike proteins of SARS-CoV-2 as well as those of the common cold coronaviruses HCoV-NL63, HCoV-OC43 and HCoV-229E. Genomic DNA was extracted from cultured CD4+ T cells with the QIAamp micro DNA kit.

The research as a whole found: The study was limited by a small number of convalescent patients, and early post-infection timepoints were lacking. Both infection-induced and vaccine-induced clones contracted markedly at late post-vaccination timepoints, which is consistent with waning T cell responses. Among healthy vaccine recipients, nearly all vaccine-induced clones were SARS-CoV-2 mono-reactive, and only 1 of 255 was cross-reactive with common cold coronaviruses.

The CDR3 contains 12 residues, cysteine and phenylalanine counted. The read is trimmed to its CDR3 DNA, 36 bases read in frame from base 1. The trim is 1 base for V and 14 bases for J, with a gap of 12 bases between the germline ends. CDR1 and CDR2 (LGHDT, YNNKEL) derive from the germline V gene (reference sequence). This clone was detected a few times. It lacks a known antigen. The input lacks base qualities; no much larger clone sits a single base away. The source material was CD4+ T cells from PBMCs cultured with SARS-CoV-2 spike peptides, sampled before COVID-19 vaccination. This sample's cell subset or site label indicates: SARS-CoV-2 spike overlapping peptide pool stimulation. The receptor comes from a human donor who received a COVID-19 vaccine. The sequence links TRBV3-1 (or the pseudogene TRBV3-2) to TRBJ2-1; D gene: possibly TRBD2, on 5 matching bases. The CDR3 is CASSQGWYGEFF. The DNA is as follows: TGTGCCAGCAGCCAAGGGTGGTACGGGGAGTTCTTC.